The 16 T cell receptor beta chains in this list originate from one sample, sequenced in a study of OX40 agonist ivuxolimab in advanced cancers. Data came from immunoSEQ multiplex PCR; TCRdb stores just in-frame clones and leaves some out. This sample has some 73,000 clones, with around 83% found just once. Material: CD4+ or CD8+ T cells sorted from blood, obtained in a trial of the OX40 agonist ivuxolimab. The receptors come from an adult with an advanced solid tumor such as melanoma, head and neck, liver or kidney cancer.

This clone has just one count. The CDR3 region has the DNA TGTGCCTGGGATTTAACAGGGTCCCCCGGGGCCAACGTCCTGACTTTC. Translation gives CAWDLTGSPGANVLTF. The V call is TRBV30, the J call TRBJ2-6; D is possibly TRBD1 (6 bases). Trimming removed 5 bases from V and 4 bases from J, with 18 bases in between. This CDR3 is 16 amino acids long. Germline CDR1 GTSNPN, CDR2 SVGIG (reference sequence).

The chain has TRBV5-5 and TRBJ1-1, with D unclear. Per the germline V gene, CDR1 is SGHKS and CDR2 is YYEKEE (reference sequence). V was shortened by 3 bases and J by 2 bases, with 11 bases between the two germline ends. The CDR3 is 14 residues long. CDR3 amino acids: CASSSHGPNTEAFF. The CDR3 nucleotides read TGTGCCAGCAGCTCCCATGGACCCAACACTGAAGCTTTCTTT.

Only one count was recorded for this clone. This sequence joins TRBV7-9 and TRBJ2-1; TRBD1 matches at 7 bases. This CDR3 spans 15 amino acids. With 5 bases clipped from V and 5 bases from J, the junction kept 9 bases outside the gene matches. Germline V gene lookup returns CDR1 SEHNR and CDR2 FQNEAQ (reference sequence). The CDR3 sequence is CASSVLRDSNNEQFF. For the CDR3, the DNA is TGTGCCAGCAGCGTCCTCCGGGACAGCAACAATGAGCAGTTCTTC.

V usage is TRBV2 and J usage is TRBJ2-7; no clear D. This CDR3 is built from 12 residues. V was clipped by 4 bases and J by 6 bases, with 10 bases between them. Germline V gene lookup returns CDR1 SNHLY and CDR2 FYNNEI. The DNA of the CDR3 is TGTGCCAGCAGTGGAGCCGGGCGCGAGCAGTACTTC. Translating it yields CASSGAGREQYF.

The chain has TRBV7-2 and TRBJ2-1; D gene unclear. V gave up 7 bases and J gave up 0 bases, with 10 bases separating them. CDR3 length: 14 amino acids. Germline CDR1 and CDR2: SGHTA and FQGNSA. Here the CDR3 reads CASNKLGSYNEQFF. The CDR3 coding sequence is TGTGCCAGCAATAAGTTGGGCTCCTACAATGAGCAGTTCTTC.

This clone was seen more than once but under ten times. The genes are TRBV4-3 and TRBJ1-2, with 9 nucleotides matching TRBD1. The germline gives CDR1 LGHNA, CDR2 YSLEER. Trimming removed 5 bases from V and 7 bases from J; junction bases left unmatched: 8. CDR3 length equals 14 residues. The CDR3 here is CASSLVQGASGYTF. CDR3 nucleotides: TGCGCCAGCAGCTTAGTACAGGGGGCCTCTGGCTACACCTTC.

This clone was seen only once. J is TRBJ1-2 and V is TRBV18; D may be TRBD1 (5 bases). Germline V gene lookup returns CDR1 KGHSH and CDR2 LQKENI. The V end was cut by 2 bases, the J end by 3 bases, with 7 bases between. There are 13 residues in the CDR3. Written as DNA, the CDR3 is TGTGCCAGCTCACCAGGAGGGGACTATGGCTACACCTTC. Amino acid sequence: CASSPGGDYGYTF.

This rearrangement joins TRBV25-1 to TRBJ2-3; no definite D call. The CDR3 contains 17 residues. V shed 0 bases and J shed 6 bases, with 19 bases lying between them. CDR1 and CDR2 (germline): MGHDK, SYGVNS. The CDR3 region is CASSEYRGTGGVDTQYF. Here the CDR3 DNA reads TGTGCCAGCAGTGAATATAGAGGCACTGGTGGTGTGGATACGCAGTATTTT.

CDR3 loop: CATREGSYNEQFF. The CDR3, as DNA: TGTGCCACGCGGGAGGGCTCCTACAATGAGCAGTTCTTC. The chain recombines TRBV6-5 with TRBJ2-1, with 9 nucleotides matching TRBD2. V dropped 10 bases and J dropped 0; count of bases not matched to a gene: 1. The CDR3 length is 13 residues. Per germline, CDR1 MNHEY and CDR2 SVGAGI.

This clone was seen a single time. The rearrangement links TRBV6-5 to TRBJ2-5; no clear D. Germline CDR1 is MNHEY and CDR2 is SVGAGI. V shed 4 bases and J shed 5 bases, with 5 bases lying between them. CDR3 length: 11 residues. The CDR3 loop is CASSSSETQYF. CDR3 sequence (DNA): TGTGCCAGCAGTTCGTCGGAGACCCAGTACTTC.

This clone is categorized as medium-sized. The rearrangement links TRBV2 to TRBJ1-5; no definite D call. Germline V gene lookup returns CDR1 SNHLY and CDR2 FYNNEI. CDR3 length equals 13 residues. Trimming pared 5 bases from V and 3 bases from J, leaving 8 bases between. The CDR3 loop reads CASSKGPNQPQHF. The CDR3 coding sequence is TGTGCCAGCAGTAAGGGCCCCAATCAGCCCCAGCATTTT.

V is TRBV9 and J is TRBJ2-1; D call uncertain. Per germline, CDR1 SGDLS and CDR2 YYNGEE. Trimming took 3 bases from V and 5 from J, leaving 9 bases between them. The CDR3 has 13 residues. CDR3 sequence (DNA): TGTGCCAGCAGCGCGGAAGTACACAATGAGCAGTTCTTC. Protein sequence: CASSAEVHNEQFF.

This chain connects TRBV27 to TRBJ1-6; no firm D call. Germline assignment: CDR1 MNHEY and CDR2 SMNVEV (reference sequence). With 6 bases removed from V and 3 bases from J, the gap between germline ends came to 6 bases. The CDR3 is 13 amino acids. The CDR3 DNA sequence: TGTGCCAGCAGCGGCCGCTATAATTCACCCCTCCACTTT. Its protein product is CASSGRYNSPLHF.

DNA for the CDR3: TGCAGCGTTGAAGGATCGGGGGGTGAGCAGTTCTTC. Translated, it gives CSVEGSGGEQFF. This sequence joins TRBV29-1 and TRBJ2-1, with 7 bases fitting TRBD2. This CDR3 comprises 12 residues. The trim removed 1 base at V and 9 bases at J, leaving 3 bases unmatched. Germline V lookup: CDR1 SQVTM, CDR2 ANQGSEA.

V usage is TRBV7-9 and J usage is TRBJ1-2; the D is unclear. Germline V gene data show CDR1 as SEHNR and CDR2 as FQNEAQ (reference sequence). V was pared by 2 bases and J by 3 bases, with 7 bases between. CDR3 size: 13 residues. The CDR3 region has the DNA TGTGCCAGCAGCTTATCCCCTCACTATGGCTACACCTTC. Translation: CASSLSPHYGYTF.

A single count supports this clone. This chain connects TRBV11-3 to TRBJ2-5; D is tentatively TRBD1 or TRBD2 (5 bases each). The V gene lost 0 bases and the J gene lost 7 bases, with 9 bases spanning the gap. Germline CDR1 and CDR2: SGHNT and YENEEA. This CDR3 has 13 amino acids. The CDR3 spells CASSLDLGGTQYF. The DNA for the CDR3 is TGTGCCAGCAGCTTAGATCTTGGGGGGACCCAGTACTTC.